The rows below give T cell receptor beta chains drawn from one sample of a study of vaccination effects on CD4 cells after COVID-19. Profiled with immunoSEQ multiplex PCR; TCRdb holds only in-frame clones, not every one. This repertoire shows under 80,000 clones, 65% to 85% found once; its top ten account for over 4.5%. Their antigens remain unidentified. Sequencing used CD4+ T cells from PBMCs cultured with HIV peptides, obtained before COVID-19 vaccination. The receptors were sampled from a human donor who had a prior SARS-CoV-2 infection. Both conserved end residues are part of each CDR3. The order of the fields is V gene, J gene, clone size, D gene, CDR3 protein, CDR3 DNA. D genes are given only for firm matches. Size is stated for part of the rows, as once, few or many counts, or as a class when the clone is expanded.

V: TRBV7-9; J: TRBJ2-3; size: NA; D: NA; CDR3: CASSSGTQHFTDTQYF; DNA: TGTGCCAGCAGCTCCGGGACACAGCATTTCACAGATACGCAGTATTTT
V: TRBV4-2; J: TRBJ2-3; size: NA; D: TRBD1; CDR3: CASSQAFPGQGLDTQYF; DNA: TGTGCCAGCAGCCAAGCATTCCCGGGACAGGGATTAGATACGCAGTATTTT
V: TRBV6-5; J: TRBJ2-6; size: NA; D: TRBD1; CDR3: CASIRTGAGANVLTF; DNA: TGTGCCAGCATTCGTACAGGGGCTGGGGCCAACGTCCTGACTTTC
V: TRBV7-6; J: TRBJ2-3; size: once; D: NA; CDR3: CASSLDLEPAISTDTQYF; DNA: TGTGCCAGCAGCTTAGATCTCGAGCCCGCTATTAGCACAGATACGCAGTATTTT
V: TRBV14; J: TRBJ2-5; size: NA; D: TRBD2; CDR3: CASSTRGFGETQYF; DNA: TGTGCCAGCAGCACGCGGGGGTTCGGAGAGACCCAGTACTTC
V: TRBV4-2; J: TRBJ2-1; size: NA; D: TRBD2; CDR3: CASSQEGLLAGGNEQFF; DNA: TGTGCCAGCAGCCAAGAGGGTTTGCTAGCGGGGGGCAATGAGCAGTTCTTC
V: TRBV5-1; J: TRBJ1-2; size: NA; D: NA; CDR3: CASSSTTGSFYGYTF; DNA: TGCGCCAGCAGCTCCACCACAGGTTCTTTCTATGGCTACACCTTC
V: TRBV7-2; J: TRBJ1-2; size: NA; D: TRBD1; CDR3: CASSLTGEGGYTF; DNA: TGTGCCAGCAGCTTAACAGGGGAGGGTGGCTACACCTTC
V: TRBV29-1; J: TRBJ1-2; size: NA; D: NA; CDR3: CSVENMGQSGYTF; DNA: TGCAGCGTTGAGAACATGGGTCAGTCAGGCTACACCTTC
V: TRBV5-1; J: TRBJ2-7; size: few; D: NA; CDR3: CASSLALRGYEQYF; DNA: TGCGCCAGCAGCTTGGCTCTCAGGGGCTACGAGCAGTACTTC
V: TRBV7-9; J: TRBJ2-3; size: NA; D: TRBD2; CDR3: CASIQGAPSGGLQYF; DNA: TGTGCCAGCATCCAAGGGGCTCCCTCGGGGGGATTGCAGTATTTT
V: TRBV3-1/TRBV3-2; J: TRBJ2-5; size: few; D: NA; CDR3: CASSQGQELWETQYF; DNA: TGTGCCAGCAGCCAAGGACAGGAACTTTGGGAGACCCAGTACTTC
V: TRBV9; J: TRBJ2-2; size: NA; D: TRBD1; CDR3: CASSVALGQGVTGELFF; DNA: TGTGCCAGCAGCGTAGCTCTGGGACAGGGGGTCACCGGGGAGCTGTTTTTT
V: TRBV11-3; J: TRBJ2-2; size: NA; D: NA; CDR3: CASSSPPNTGELFF; DNA: TGTGCCAGCAGCTCACCCCCGAACACCGGGGAGCTGTTTTTT
V: TRBV12-5; J: TRBJ2-3; size: NA; D: TRBD2; CDR3: CAGQTSGQDTQYF; DNA: TGTGCTGGACAGACTAGCGGCCAGGATACGCAGTATTTT
V: TRBV4-1; J: TRBJ2-1; size: NA; D: TRBD2; CDR3: CASKAGGLGNEQFF; DNA: TGCGCCAGCAAAGCGGGAGGGCTCGGAAATGAGCAGTTCTTC
V: TRBV6-5; J: TRBJ2-2; size: NA; D: TRBD2; CDR3: CASSTRGGGTGELFF; DNA: TGTGCCAGCAGTACCCGAGGCGGGGGTACCGGGGAGCTGTTTTTT
V: TRBV30; J: TRBJ1-4; size: once; D: NA; CDR3: CAWSVNLFEKLFF; DNA: TGTGCCTGGAGTGTAAATTTGTTCGAAAAACTGTTTTTT
V: TRBV3-1/TRBV3-2; J: TRBJ2-2; size: NA; D: NA; CDR3: CASSQTSYNTGELFF; DNA: TGTGCCAGCAGCCAAACTAGCTATAACACCGGGGAGCTGTTTTTT
V: TRBV9; J: TRBJ2-5; size: many; D: NA; CDR3: CASSGNPQETQYF; DNA: TGTGCCAGCAGCGGGAACCCCCAAGAGACCCAGTACTTC
V: TRBV9; J: TRBJ2-5; size: NA; D: TRBD1; CDR3: CASSVGGPAGGETQYF; DNA: TGTGCCAGCAGCGTAGGTGGCCCGGCAGGGGGAGAGACCCAGTACTTC
V: TRBV5-4; J: TRBJ1-2; size: once; D: NA; CDR3: CASSTYTRAPNGYTF; DNA: TGTGCCAGCAGCACCTATACCCGGGCTCCGAATGGCTACACCTTC
V: TRBV18; J: TRBJ2-7; size: NA; D: NA; CDR3: CASSSQTALSSYEQYF; DNA: TGTGCCAGCTCATCACAGACAGCGTTAAGCTCCTACGAGCAGTACTTC
V: TRBV7-9; J: TRBJ2-3; size: few; D: NA; CDR3: CAIHGWADTQYF; DNA: TGTGCCATCCACGGGTGGGCAGATACGCAGTATTTT
V: TRBV5-6; J: TRBJ1-3; size: NA; D: NA; CDR3: CASSPGGVRGNTIYF; DNA: TGTGCCAGCAGCCCGGGCGGCGTTCGGGGAAACACCATATATTTT
V: TRBV5-1; J: TRBJ1-2; size: NA; D: NA; CDR3: CASSLLHGEDGYTF; DNA: TGCGCCAGCAGCTTGCTTCATGGGGAAGATGGCTACACCTTC
V: TRBV7-9; J: TRBJ2-1; size: few; D: NA; CDR3: CASSLVGGRSYNEQFF; DNA: TGTGCCAGCAGCTTAGTAGGAGGTCGCTCCTACAATGAGCAGTTCTTC
V: TRBV15; J: TRBJ1-6; size: NA; D: NA; CDR3: CATSRRRGPTSSPLHF; DNA: TGTGCCACCAGCAGGCGGAGGGGACCAACTTCCTCACCCCTCCACTTT
V: TRBV4-1; J: TRBJ2-1; size: NA; D: TRBD2; CDR3: CASSQDRGGGYNEQFF; DNA: TGCGCCAGCAGCCAAGATCGCGGCGGGGGGTACAATGAGCAGTTCTTC
V: TRBV30; J: TRBJ1-4; size: NA; D: NA; CDR3: CAWKRAGRNEKLFF; DNA: TGTGCCTGGAAGCGGGCAGGGAGAAATGAAAAACTGTTTTTT
V: TRBV30; J: TRBJ2-3; size: NA; D: NA; CDR3: CALDPGGTDTQYF; DNA: TGTGCCTTGGACCCCGGCGGCACAGATACGCAGTATTTT
V: TRBV12-3/TRBV12-4; J: TRBJ2-3; size: NA; D: NA; CDR3: CASRNSGYTQYF; DNA: TGTGCCAGCAGAAATTCGGGATATACGCAGTATTTT
V: TRBV10-3; J: TRBJ2-3; size: once; D: NA; CDR3: CAISGEGEAQYF; DNA: TGTGCCATCAGTGGGGAGGGGGAGGCGCAGTATTTT
V: TRBV18; J: TRBJ1-1; size: NA; D: NA; CDR3: CASSPGADTEAFF; DNA: TGTGCCAGCTCACCAGGGGCTGACACTGAAGCTTTCTTT
V: TRBV12-3/TRBV12-4; J: TRBJ1-1; size: NA; D: NA; CDR3: CASRAMENTEAFF; DNA: TGTGCCAGCAGAGCCATGGAGAACACTGAAGCTTTCTTT
V: TRBV7-2; J: TRBJ2-6; size: NA; D: TRBD1; CDR3: CASSRDRAAGANVLTF; DNA: TGTGCCAGCAGCAGGGACAGGGCGGCTGGGGCCAACGTCCTGACTTTC
V: TRBV7-2; J: TRBJ2-1; size: few; D: NA; CDR3: CASSKDPVGEQFF; DNA: TGTGCCAGCAGCAAGGACCCTGTCGGTGAGCAGTTCTTC
V: TRBV4-2; J: TRBJ2-5; size: few; D: TRBD2; CDR3: CASSQEKGLAEKETQYF; DNA: TGTGCCAGCAGCCAAGAGAAAGGGCTAGCGGAGAAAGAGACCCAGTACTTC
V: TRBV19; J: TRBJ1-5; size: NA; D: NA; CDR3: CASSIAGNNNQPQHF; DNA: TGTGCCAGTAGTATAGCGGGGAATAACAATCAGCCCCAGCATTTT
V: TRBV12-3/TRBV12-4; J: TRBJ2-7; size: NA; D: TRBD2; CDR3: CASRGGSYEQYF; DNA: TGTGCCAGCAGGGGGGGGTCCTACGAGCAGTACTTC
V: TRBV5-8; J: TRBJ2-1; size: NA; D: NA; CDR3: CASSLAAGSYNEQFF; DNA: TGTGCCAGCAGCTTGGCTGCAGGGTCCTACAATGAGCAGTTCTTC